This T cell receptor beta chain was documented in a study of blood T cell repertoires in COVID-19. The overall study: Collection of acute and convalescent COVID-19 samples took place in the United States, Italy and Spain.

The assay was immunoSEQ multiplex PCR, and TCRdb's table has in-frame clones only and misses some. The data show about 70,000 clones, around 86% seen once. From germline, CDR1 is LNHNV and CDR2 YYDKDF (reference sequence). The CDR3 is made up of 18 amino acids. J lost 4 bases, V lost 0 bases, and 10 bases had no gene match. The V call is TRBV15, the J call TRBJ2-3, with 10 nucleotides matching TRBD1. The receptor comes from a woman aged 18-35 years with acute or convalescent COVID-19. Sequenced material: peripheral blood. This CDR3 reads CATSRDRVTDRGADTQYF. The CDR3 region has the DNA TGTGCCACCAGCAGAGATAGAGTGACGGACAGGGGGGCAGATACGCAGTATTTT.